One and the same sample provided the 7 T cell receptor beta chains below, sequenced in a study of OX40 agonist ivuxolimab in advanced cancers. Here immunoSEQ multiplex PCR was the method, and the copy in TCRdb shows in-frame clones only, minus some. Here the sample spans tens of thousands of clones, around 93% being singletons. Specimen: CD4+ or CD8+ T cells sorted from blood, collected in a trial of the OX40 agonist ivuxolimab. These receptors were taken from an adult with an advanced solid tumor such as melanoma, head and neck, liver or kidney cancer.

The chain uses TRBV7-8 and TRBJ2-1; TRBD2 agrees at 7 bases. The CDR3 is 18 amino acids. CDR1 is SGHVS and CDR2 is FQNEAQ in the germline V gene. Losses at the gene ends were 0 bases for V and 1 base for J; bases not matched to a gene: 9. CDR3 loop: CASSLALFLADSYNEQFF. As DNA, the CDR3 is TGTGCCAGCAGCTTAGCCCTTTTTCTAGCGGATTCCTACAATGAGCAGTTCTTC.

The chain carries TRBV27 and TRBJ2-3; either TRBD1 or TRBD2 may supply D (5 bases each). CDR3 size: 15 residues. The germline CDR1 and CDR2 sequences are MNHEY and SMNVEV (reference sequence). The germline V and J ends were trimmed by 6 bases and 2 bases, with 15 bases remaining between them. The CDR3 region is CASRPLGLATDTQYF. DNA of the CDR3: TGTGCCAGCAGGCCCCTGGGGCTAGCCACAGATACGCAGTATTTT.

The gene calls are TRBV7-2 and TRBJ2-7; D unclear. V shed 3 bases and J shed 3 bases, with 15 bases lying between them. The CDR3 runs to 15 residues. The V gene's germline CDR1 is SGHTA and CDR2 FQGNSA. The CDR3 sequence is CASSFQPEGRYEQYF. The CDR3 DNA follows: TGTGCCAGCAGCTTCCAACCCGAAGGCCGCTACGAGCAGTACTTC.

In nucleotides, the CDR3 is TGTGCCAGTAACCGACAGGGCGCAAACACTGAAGCTTTCTTT. This codes for CASNRQGANTEAFF. The chain couples TRBV19 to TRBJ1-1, with 7 positions matching TRBD1. The CDR3 is 14 residues long. Germline-derived CDR1 and CDR2 are LNHDA and SQIVND (reference sequence). V lost 7 bases to trimming and J lost 2 bases; unmatched junction nucleotides: 7.

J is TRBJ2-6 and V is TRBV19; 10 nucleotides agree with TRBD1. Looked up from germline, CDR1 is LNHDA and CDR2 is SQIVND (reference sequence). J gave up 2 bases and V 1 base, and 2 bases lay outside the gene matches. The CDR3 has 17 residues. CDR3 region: CASSIGQGAAGANVLTF. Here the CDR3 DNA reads TGTGCCAGTAGTATAGGACAGGGGGCAGCTGGGGCCAACGTCCTGACTTTC.

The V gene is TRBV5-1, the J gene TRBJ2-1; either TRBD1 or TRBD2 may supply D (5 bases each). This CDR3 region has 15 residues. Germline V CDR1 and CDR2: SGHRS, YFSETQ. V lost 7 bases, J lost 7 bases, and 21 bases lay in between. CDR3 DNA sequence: TGCGCCAGCCAGCAACTAGGGGTGCGAGGTAATGAGCAGTTCTTC. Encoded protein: CASQQLGVRGNEQFF.

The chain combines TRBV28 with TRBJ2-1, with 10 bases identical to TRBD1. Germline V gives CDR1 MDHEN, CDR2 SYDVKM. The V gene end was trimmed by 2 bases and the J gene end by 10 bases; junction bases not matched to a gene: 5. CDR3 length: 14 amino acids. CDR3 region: CASSLVGTGVEQFF. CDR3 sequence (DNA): TGTGCCAGCAGTTTAGTCGGGACAGGGGTCGAGCAGTTCTTC.